The 12 T cell receptor beta chains below were found in one sample sequenced in a study of T cell repertoires in cytomegalovirus infection. For these TCRs, the target antigens are not known. TCRdb re-called the reads with MiXCR, one entry per CDR3 protein. The sample lists about 700,000 distinct CDR3 sequences; around a third were seen once. The sample in question was cultured PBMCs, obtained from culture after CMV antigen stimulation. These receptors all come from a human donor in good health (CMV status not recorded). Some clones in this sample may be carry-over from other donors' samples.

The chain joins TRBV25-1 to TRBJ2-5, with 9 bases that match TRBD1. The CDR3 runs to 13 residues. Germline CDR1 reads MGHDK; CDR2 reads SYGVNS. With V trimmed by 6 bases and J by 5 bases, 4 bases remained unmatched. This chain's CDR3 is CASRQGARETQYF. The CDR3 nucleotides are TGTGCCAGCAGACAGGGGGCGCGGGAGACCCAGTACTTC.

There are a few counts of this clonotype. This chain joins TRBV5-1 and TRBJ2-7; 7 nucleotides line up with TRBD1. Per germline, CDR1 SGHRS and CDR2 YFSETQ. The CDR3 runs 15 residues. Germline trimming cut 4 bases from V and 2 bases from J; bases unmatched to any gene: 9. The CDR3 protein is CASSLDRVSPYEQYF. CDR3 sequence (DNA): TGCGCCAGCAGCCTCGACAGGGTATCCCCCTACGAGCAGTACTTC.

The chain is built from TRBV25-1 and TRBJ2-6; no clear D gene. CDR1 is MGHDK, CDR2 SYGVNS, per germline. This CDR3 has 14 residues. V lost 6 bases to trimming and J lost 1 base, with 7 bases between them. CDR3 DNA sequence: TGTGCCAGCAGGCCTCCATCTGGGGCCAACGTCCTGACTTTC. This encodes CASRPPSGANVLTF.

This clonotype was seen a few times. The chain carries TRBV11-2 and TRBJ2-2; D may be TRBD2 (5 bases). CDR1 SGHAT and CDR2 FQNNGV come from the germline V gene. V lost 0 bases and J 0 bases, leaving 14 bases between the germline ends. The CDR3 spans 18 residues. The DNA of the CDR3 is TGTGCCAGCAGCTTAGAGATCCTGCGAGCGGCGAACACCGGGGAGCTGTTTTTT. Protein product: CASSLEILRAANTGELFF.

The V and J genes are TRBV7-2 and TRBJ2-3; D unclear. Trimming left V 5 bases short and J 2 bases short, with 11 bases between. Germline V CDR1 and CDR2: SGHTA, FQGNSA. This CDR3 has 14 residues. The CDR3 loop is CASSRPDLTDTQYF. In DNA, the CDR3 is TGTGCCAGCAGCCGACCCGACCTCACAGATACGCAGTATTTT.

This clonotype was counted many times. This rearrangement joins TRBV7-2 to TRBJ2-3, with D maybe TRBD2 (6 bases). Trimming cost V 5 bases and J 9 bases, with 15 bases left between them. CDR3 length: 13 residues. CDR1 SGHTA and CDR2 FQGNSA come from the germline V gene. The DNA of the CDR3 is TGTGCCAGCAGCCCTCCTCCCGGGAGAACGCAGTATTTT. Amino acid sequence: CASSPPPGRTQYF.

V gene TRBV2 combines with J gene TRBJ1-2; D might be TRBD1 (5 bases). Trimming took off 6 bases at V and 0 bases at J, with 8 bases between the two ends. The CDR3 is 13 amino acids. From germline, CDR1 is SNHLY and CDR2 FYNNEI. CDR3 DNA: TGTGCCAGCAGGTGGACACCTAACTATGGCTACACCTTC. As protein: CASRWTPNYGYTF.

This clonotype was observed a handful of times. This chain uses TRBV5-4 with TRBJ2-1; a possible D gene is TRBD1 (6 bases). This CDR3 contains 16 residues. Trimming stripped 1 base from V and 0 bases from J, with 11 bases between. From germline, CDR1 is SGHNT and CDR2 YYREEE (reference sequence). CDR3: CASSLFQGSSYNEQFF. As DNA, the CDR3 is TGTGCCAGCAGCTTGTTTCAGGGGAGCTCCTACAATGAGCAGTTCTTC.

This clonotype was observed a handful of times. The J gene is TRBJ2-5, the V gene TRBV4-1; 9 bases fit TRBD2. Per the germline V gene, CDR1 is MGHRA and CDR2 is YSYEKL. Unmatched junction bases numbered 7, after V lost 0 bases and J lost 5 bases. The CDR3 contains 16 residues. Here the CDR3 DNA reads TGCGCCAGCAGCCAAGATAAGGGACTAGCTGCGGAGACCCAGTACTTC. Its translation is CASSQDKGLAAETQYF.

The genes are TRBV5-3 and TRBJ2-7; the D is unclear. TRBV5-3 is placed among ORFs of uncertain function. This CDR3 has 16 residues. The V and J ends lost 8 bases and 0 bases respectively, with 21 bases between them. The CDR3 region has the DNA TGTGCCAGCAGCCAGATTTTAAGACACCTCTCCTACGAGCAGTACTTC. This gives the protein CASSQILRHLSYEQYF.

This clonotype was picked up many times. This chain uses TRBV7-2 with TRBJ2-7; weak D call: TRBD2 (6 bases). This CDR3 region has 14 residues. Germline V gene sequence: CDR1 SGHTA, CDR2 FQGNSA. V was clipped by 5 bases and J by 6 bases, with 17 bases between them. CDR3 loop: CASSALGPGAEQYF. CDR3 sequence (DNA): TGTGCCAGCAGCGCCCTGGGACCGGGAGCCGAGCAGTACTTC.

J is TRBJ1-1 and V is TRBV19; tentatively, D is TRBD1 (6 bases). Germline CDR1 is LNHDA and CDR2 is SQIVND (reference sequence). Trimming stripped 10 bases from V and 4 bases from J, with 19 bases between. CDR3 length: 14 residues. The CDR3 nucleotides are TGTGCCAATAAGGTCCGTGGAGGGGGCACTGAAGCTTTCTTT. Amino acid sequence: CANKVRGGGTEAFF.